The clone carrying this T cell receptor beta chain turned up a few times. The CDR3 contains 13 residues. CDR1 is SEHNR and CDR2 is FQNEAQ in the germline V gene (reference sequence). Between the trimmed V and J ends, which lost 7 bases and 2 bases, there was a span of 9 bases. Reverse transcribing all isolated RNA meant expressed TCRB transcripts were sequenced. Sequenced by immunoSEQ multiplex PCR; TCRdb stores in-frame clones only, minus some. The sample consists of fewer than 350,000 clones, about 8% of them appearing once. These data originate in a study of beta chain features in type 1 diabetes. The sequence derives from a woman aged 18 to 35 in good health. The sequenced material came from central memory CD4+ T cells from blood. The chain joins TRBV7-9 to TRBJ1-5; D uncertain. CDR3 region: CASNGQGNQPQHF. The CDR3 region has the DNA TGTGCCAGCAATGGGCAGGGCAATCAGCCCCAGCATTTT.